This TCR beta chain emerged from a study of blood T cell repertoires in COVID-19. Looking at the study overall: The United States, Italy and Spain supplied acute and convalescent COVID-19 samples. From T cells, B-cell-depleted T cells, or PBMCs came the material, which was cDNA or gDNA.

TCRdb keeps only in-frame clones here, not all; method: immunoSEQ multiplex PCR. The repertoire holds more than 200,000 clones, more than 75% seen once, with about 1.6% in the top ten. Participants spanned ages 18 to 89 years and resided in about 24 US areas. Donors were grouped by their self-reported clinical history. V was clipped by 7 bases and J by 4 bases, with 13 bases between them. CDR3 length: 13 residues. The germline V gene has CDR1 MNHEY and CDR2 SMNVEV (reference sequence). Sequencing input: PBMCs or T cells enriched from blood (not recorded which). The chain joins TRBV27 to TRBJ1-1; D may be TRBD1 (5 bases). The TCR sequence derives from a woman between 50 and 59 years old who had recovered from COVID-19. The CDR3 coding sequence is TGTGCCAGCACCAGTTTTGGGGCCACTGAAGCTTTCTTT. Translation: CASTSFGATEAFF.